Here is one T cell receptor beta chain with its context. Its antigen remains unidentified. No base-level quality is on record; no much larger clone is a single base apart. This sample was taken from a study of tissue T cells after allogeneic stem cell transplantation (dated 2022 in TCRdb). General notes on the study: Over a three-year period, roughly 7 adult allo-HCT recipients who had steroid-refractory GVHD were prospectively enrolled in a research-autopsy study. Every GVHD patient received a graft from a donor; four grafts were unmodified and three were CD34-selected to deplete T cells. All GVHD patients had gastrointestinal GVHD and received several lines of GVHD-directed therapy; five or six also had skin involvement. Pre-transplant PBMCs were of recipient origin and were available from 4 to 6 GVHD patients. In viably preserved blood and marrow, CD3+ T cells were flow-sorted if cell numbers allowed, whereas smaller samples went directly to DNA extraction. Using research autopsies of patients with and without GVHD, plus mouse models of GVHD, the study profiled TCR beta repertoires across many tissues. On the human side, the study was prospective and observational, with no blinding or randomization.

The method behind the library was the immunoSEQ multiplex PCR assay. TCRbeta CDR3 sequencing was performed at survey depth by Adaptive Biotechnologies, and CDR3 sequences, V/J genes, productive frequency and template counts were reported. Amplification of TCR beta CDR3 regions was performed from genomic DNA rather than from RNA. Per the source publication's procedure: Jensen-Shannon divergence served to quantify pairwise repertoire overlap between tissues, with 0 meaning identical and 1 meaning complete divergence. Tissues were grouped by single-linkage agglomerative hierarchical clustering of pairwise JSD values, and the clustering results were shown as dendrograms. All patient samples were analyzed with GLIPH2 using simulation_depth 1000, kmer_min_depth 3 and cdr3_length_cutoff 8, and only groups containing more than two unique CDR3s were kept. A standardized tissue-overlap score extrapolated Jaccard GLIPH-group overlap across patients to a standard repertoire size of 1000 clones. Linear mixed-effect models, with tissue as a fixed effect and individual as a random effect, were used to test how diversity related to clinical or experimental variables. This is the immuneACCESS table as TCRdb keeps it, with only in-frame sequences that have V and J called. A part of the clones is gone; compared with another copy, unresolved V genes explain less than half, and the rest is unexplained. The D gene and trimming were derived from the DNA, and the V and J assignments and clone size from that table. The sample table contains some 28,000 clones; only one count was recorded for 65% to 90% of them. The top ten hold less than 4.5% of the sample.

CDR1 SEHNR and CDR2 FQNEAQ are derived from the germline V gene (reference sequence). V and J are trimmed by 2 bases and 7 bases, and the gene matches miss 16 bases of the junction. There are 17 amino acids in the CDR3, from cysteine to phenylalanine inclusive. Only the CDR3 part of the read is kept: 51 bases, read in frame from the first base. Points the paper makes about the study in general: The study did not establish which tissue TCRs were alloreactive or antigen-specific, and some clones may have been host cells that persisted. Few T cell clones were found to be shared across patients, but shared repertoire signatures across patients were revealed in a tissue-specific fashion by motif-based clustering. In both patients and mice, T cells from blood and spleen picked up only a limited part of the TCR repertoire that was detected in tissues. A small and clinically heterogeneous patient cohort was studied, and sampling depth was acknowledged as a limitation. Within patients, how anatomically similar tissues were was a major factor shaping TCR repertoire composition, regardless of disease or transplant status.

Interpreted using the paper, the time point label stands for: recipient (host-origin) PBMCs collected before allo-HCT. This sequence originates from a woman aged 18-49 years who later had graft-versus-host disease after an allogeneic stem cell transplant. This chain joins TRBV7-9 to TRBJ1-2, and TRBD1 aligns with 7 junction nucleotides. The material was blood, obtained before transplantation. The DNA is TGTGCCAGCAGCTTATTGGGTCCGACAGGGACGGGAATTGGCTACACCTTC. It codes for CASSLLGPTGTGIGYTF. The variable domain in full, with residues beyond the CDR3 obtained from the reference TRBV7-9 and TRBJ1-2 genes, is DTGVSQNPRHKITKRGQNVTFRCDPISEHNRLYWYRQTLGQGPEFLTYFQNEAQLEKSRLLSDRFSAERPKGSFSTLEIQRTEQGDSAMYLCASSLLGPTGTGIGYTFGSGTRLTVV.